This paragraph reports one T cell receptor (beta chain). Its antigen remains unidentified. CDR1 and CDR2 from the germline V gene are GTSNPN and SVGIG (reference sequence). Trimming cost V 2 bases and J 0 bases, with 19 bases left between them. The CDR3 is made up of 17 amino acids. The record originates from a study of blood T cells in healthy people across ages. Then a second PCR, running roughly 7 to 11 cycles, was carried out with a sample-barcoded 5' primer and a J-beta primer mix. Using its own MiXCR run on the 5' RACE reads, TCRdb lists one record per CDR3 protein. The sample has about 680,000 distinct CDR3 sequences, approximately 49% seen once; the top ten hold 25% to 35%. General study results and limits: Bulk PBMC profiling left naive and antigen-experienced comparisons inconclusive.

Sequencing was carried out using blood. This clonotype was obtained from a woman aged 55-75 years in good health. This chain joins TRBV30 and TRBJ1-1; D perhaps matches TRBD1 (6 bases). The CDR3 loop is CAWSIRRTAGMNTEAFF. The CDR3 DNA sequence: TGTGCCTGGAGTATTCGACGGACAGCGGGAATGAACACTGAAGCTTTCTTT.